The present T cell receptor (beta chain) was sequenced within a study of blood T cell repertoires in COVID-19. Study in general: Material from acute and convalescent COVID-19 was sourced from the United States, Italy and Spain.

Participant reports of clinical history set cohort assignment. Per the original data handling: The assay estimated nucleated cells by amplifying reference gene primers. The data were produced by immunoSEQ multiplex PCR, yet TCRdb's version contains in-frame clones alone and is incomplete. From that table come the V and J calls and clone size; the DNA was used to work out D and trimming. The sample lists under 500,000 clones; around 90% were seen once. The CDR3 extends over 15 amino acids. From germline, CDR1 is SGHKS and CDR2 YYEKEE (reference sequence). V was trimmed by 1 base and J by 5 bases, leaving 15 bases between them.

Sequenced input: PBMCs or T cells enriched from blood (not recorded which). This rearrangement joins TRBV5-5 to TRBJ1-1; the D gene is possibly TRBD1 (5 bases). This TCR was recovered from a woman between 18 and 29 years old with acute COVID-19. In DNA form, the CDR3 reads TGTGCCAGCAGCTTGATTCAGGGATCCTTGACTGAAGCTTTCTTT. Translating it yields CASSLIQGSLTEAFF.